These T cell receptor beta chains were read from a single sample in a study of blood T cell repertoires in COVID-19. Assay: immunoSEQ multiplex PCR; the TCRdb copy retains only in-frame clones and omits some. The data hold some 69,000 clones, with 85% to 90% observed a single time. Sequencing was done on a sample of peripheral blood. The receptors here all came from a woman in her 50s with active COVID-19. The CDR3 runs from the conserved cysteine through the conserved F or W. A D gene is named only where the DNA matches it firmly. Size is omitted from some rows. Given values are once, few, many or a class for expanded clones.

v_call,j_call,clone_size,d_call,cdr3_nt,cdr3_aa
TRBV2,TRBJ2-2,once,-,TGTGCCTCGGGAAAACGGGCCGGGGAGCTGTTTTTT,CASGKRAGELFF
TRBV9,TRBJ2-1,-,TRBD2,TGTGCCAGCAGCGTGGGAGCGGGAGTGTCGAATGAGCAGTTCTTC,CASSVGAGVSNEQFF
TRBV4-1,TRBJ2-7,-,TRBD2,TGCGCCAGCAGCCAGGCTACTAGCGCCGCCTACGAGCAGTACTTC,CASSQATSAAYEQYF
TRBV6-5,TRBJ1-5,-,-,TGTGCCAGCAGTCCGGAGAGGGCGAATCAGCCCCAGCATTTT,CASSPERANQPQHF
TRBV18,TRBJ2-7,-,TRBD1,TGTGCCAGCTCACCACCCGGGACAGGGAGGGCCGAGCAGTACTTC,CASSPPGTGRAEQYF
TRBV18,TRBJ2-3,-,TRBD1,TGTGCCAGCTCACCACAGGGGGCGAGCACAGATACGCAGTATTTT,CASSPQGASTDTQYF
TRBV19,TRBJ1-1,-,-,TGTGCCAGTAGTACTGAAAGCTACACTGAAGCTTTCTTT,CASSTESYTEAFF
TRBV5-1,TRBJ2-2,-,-,TGCGCCAGCAGCCAGTTATCGACCGGGGAGCTGTTTTTT,CASSQLSTGELFF
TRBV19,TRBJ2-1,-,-,TGTGCCAGTAGTATAGATGGGGGGACAGCCTACAATGAGCAGTTCTTC,CASSIDGGTAYNEQFF
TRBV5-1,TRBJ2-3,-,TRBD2,TGCGCCAGCAGCTTGGGTTTTAGCGGGAGTGGCACAGATACGCAGTATTTT,CASSLGFSGSGTDTQYF
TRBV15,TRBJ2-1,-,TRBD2,TGTGCCACCAGCAGTAGTCTAGCGGGTTACAATGAGCAGTTCTTC,CATSSSLAGYNEQFF
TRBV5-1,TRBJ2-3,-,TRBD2,TGCGCCAGCAGCCTTGGGACTAGCGGGGCCGCCACAGATACGCAGTATTTT,CASSLGTSGAATDTQYF
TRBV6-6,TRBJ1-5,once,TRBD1,TGTGCCAGCAAAGACAGGGGGAATCAGCCCCAGCATTTT,CASKDRGNQPQHF
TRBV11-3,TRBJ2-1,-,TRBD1,TGTGCCAGCAGTTCCCCCCGACAGGGTCAGGGGGTGAATGAGCAGTTCTTC,CASSSPRQGQGVNEQFF
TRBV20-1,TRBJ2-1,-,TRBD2,TGCAGTGCTAGTCATAAAGCGGGGGATTACAATGAGCAGTTCTTC,CSASHKAGDYNEQFF
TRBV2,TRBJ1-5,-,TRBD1,TGTGCCAGCAGGGGGTCCGGGACAGGGAAAAATCAGCCCCAGCATTTT,CASRGSGTGKNQPQHF
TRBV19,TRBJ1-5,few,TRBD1,TGTGCCAGTACCTTGGGCTGGGACAGGGTCTGGCATTTT,CASTLGWDRVWHF
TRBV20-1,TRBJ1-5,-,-,TGCAGTGCTAGTCAGGTATCCCAGCCCCAGCATTTT,CSASQVSQPQHF
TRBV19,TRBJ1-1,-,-,TGTGCCAGTAGCTTTGGGGGCGAAGCTTTCTTT,CASSFGGEAFF
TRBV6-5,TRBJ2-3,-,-,TGTGCCAGCAGTTTGGACGGGATTAGCACAGATACGCAGTATTTT,CASSLDGISTDTQYF
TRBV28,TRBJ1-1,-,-,TGTGCCAGCAGTTTAATAGGGACTTTAAGGAACACTGAAGCTTTCTTT,CASSLIGTLRNTEAFF
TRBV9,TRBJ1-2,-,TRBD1,TGTGCCAGCAGCGTTGGACAGGGGGCTAACTATGGCTACACCTTC,CASSVGQGANYGYTF
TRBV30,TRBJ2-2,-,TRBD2,TGTGCCTGGAGTGCCACTAGCGGAGTACTCACCGGGGAGCTGTTTTTT,CAWSATSGVLTGELFF
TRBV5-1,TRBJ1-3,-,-,TGCGCCAGCAGCTTGGCAGACTCTGGAAACACCATATATTTT,CASSLADSGNTIYF
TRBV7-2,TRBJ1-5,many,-,TGTGCCAGCAGCCCTGGCGGGGGGGCGAGGGGTCAGCCCCAGCATTTT,CASSPGGGARGQPQHF
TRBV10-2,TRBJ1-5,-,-,TGCGCCAGCAGTGAGTCCCCCTACAGGGCACACAATCAGCCCCAGCATTTT,CASSESPYRAHNQPQHF
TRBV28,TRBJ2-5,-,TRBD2,TGTGCCAGCAGCCCTCGGATCCCACTAGCGGGAGTCTATGAGACCCAGTACTTC,CASSPRIPLAGVYETQYF
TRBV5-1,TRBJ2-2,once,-,TGCGCCACGGGGTCCAGGGGGAACACCGGGGAGCTGTTTTTT,CATGSRGNTGELFF
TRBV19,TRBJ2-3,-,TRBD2,TGTGCCAGTCGACTAGCGGGCACAGATACGCAGTATTTT,CASRLAGTDTQYF
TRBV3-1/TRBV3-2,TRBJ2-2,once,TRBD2,TGTGCCAGCAGTCCTATGACTAGCGGGAGGGCCTTTGCCACCGGGGAGCTGTTTTTT,CASSPMTSGRAFATGELFF
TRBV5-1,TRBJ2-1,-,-,TGCGCCAGCGGGGCAGGGCTATCAAATGAGCAGTTCTTC,CASGAGLSNEQFF
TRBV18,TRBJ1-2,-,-,TGTGCCAGCTCACCACCAGGGGTAATGGTCCGCACCTTC,CASSPPGVMVRTF
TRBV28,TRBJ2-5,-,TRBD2,TGTGCCAGCAGTTTTGGGCTAGCGGGATCCCCCCAAGAGACCCAGTACTTC,CASSFGLAGSPQETQYF
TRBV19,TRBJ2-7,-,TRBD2,TGTGCCAGTAGTATACAGGTAGGACTAGACCTCTCCTACGAGCAGTACTTC,CASSIQVGLDLSYEQYF
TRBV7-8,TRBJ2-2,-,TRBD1,TGTGCCAGCAGCTTTCGGACAGGGACCGGGGAGCTGTTTTTT,CASSFRTGTGELFF
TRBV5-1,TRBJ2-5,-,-,TGCGCCAGCAGCTTGGAGATAGGTGCGGCAGGGGAGACCCAGTACTTC,CASSLEIGAAGETQYF
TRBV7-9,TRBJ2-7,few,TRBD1,TGTGCCAGCAGCTTGGCCGGACAGGGGAGGGTCGAGCAGTACTTC,CASSLAGQGRVEQYF
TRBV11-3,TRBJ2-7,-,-,TGTGCCAGCAGCTTAGACACTAGCGAGCAGTACTTC,CASSLDTSEQYF
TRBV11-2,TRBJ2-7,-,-,TGTGCCAGCAGCTTAGATCCCCCTAGGAGCGAGCAGTACTTC,CASSLDPPRSEQYF
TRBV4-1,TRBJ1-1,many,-,TGCGCCAGCAGCCAAGACGCTCCAGGGGCCCGTCACACTGAAGCTTTCTTT,CASSQDAPGARHTEAFF
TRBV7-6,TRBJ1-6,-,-,TGTGCCAGCAGCTTAGATTCGACAGCTAATTCACCCCTCCACTTT,CASSLDSTANSPLHF
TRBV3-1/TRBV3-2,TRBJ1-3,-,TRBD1,TGTGCCAGCAGACAGACAGGGCACGGCTCTGGAAACACCATATATTTT,CASRQTGHGSGNTIYF
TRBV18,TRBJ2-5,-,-,TGTGCCAGCTCACCAACAATCACGGAGACCCAGTACTTC,CASSPTITETQYF
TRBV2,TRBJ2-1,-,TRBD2,TGTGCCACCACAGAGAGAGTAGCGGGAGGTTTGAATGAGCAGTTCTTC,CATTERVAGGLNEQFF
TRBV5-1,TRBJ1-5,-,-,TGCGCCAGCAGCTTCGGAGGGCACAATCAGCCCCAGCATTTT,CASSFGGHNQPQHF
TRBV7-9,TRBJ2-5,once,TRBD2,TGTGCCAGCATTACTAGCGGGAGGGCCTTGGAGACCCAGTACTTC,CASITSGRALETQYF
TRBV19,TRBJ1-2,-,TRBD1,TGTGCCACTGAGGACAGGGGGCCCGGGCTTAACTATGGCTACACCTTC,CATEDRGPGLNYGYTF
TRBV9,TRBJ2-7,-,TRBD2,TGTGCCAGCAGCGTAGGCGGGGGTATCTACGAGCAGTACTTC,CASSVGGGIYEQYF
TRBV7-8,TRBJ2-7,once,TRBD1,TGTGCCAGCAGCAACCTGGACAGGGGGACCTACGAGCAGTACTTC,CASSNLDRGTYEQYF
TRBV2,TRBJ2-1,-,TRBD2,TGTGCCAGCAATCGGGCGGGAGGGCCGGGCAATGAGCAGTTCTTC,CASNRAGGPGNEQFF
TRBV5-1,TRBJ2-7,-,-,TGCGCCAGCAGCTTGGAAGGGGGGCAGTACTTC,CASSLEGGQYF
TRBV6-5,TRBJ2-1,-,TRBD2,TGTGCCAGCAGTTCTCACGGGACTAGCGGGGACAATGAGCAGTTCTTC,CASSSHGTSGDNEQFF
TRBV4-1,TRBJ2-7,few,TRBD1,TGCGCCAGCAGCCCGTTGGGACAGGCCCTCTACGAGCAGTACTTC,CASSPLGQALYEQYF
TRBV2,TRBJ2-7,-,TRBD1,TGTGCCAGCATCGGGACAGGGGTTGCCGAGCAGTACTTC,CASIGTGVAEQYF
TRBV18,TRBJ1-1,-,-,TGTGCCAGCTCATCTAGTAGGTCATCTGAAGCTTTCTTT,CASSSSRSSEAFF
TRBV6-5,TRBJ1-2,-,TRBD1,TGTGCCAGCAGTTACTCGTTGACAGGGGGCGCTTATGGCTACACCTTC,CASSYSLTGGAYGYTF
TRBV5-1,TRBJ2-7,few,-,TGCGCCAGCAGCTTGGGTCGAGAGAGGAACGAGCAGTACTTC,CASSLGRERNEQYF
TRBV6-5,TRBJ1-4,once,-,TGTGCCAGCAGAACGACAGGTGGTAGGCTGTTTTTT,CASRTTGGRLFF
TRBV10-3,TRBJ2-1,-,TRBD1,TGTGCCATCAGTAAGGGACAGGGAAACAATGAGCAGTTCTTC,CAISKGQGNNEQFF
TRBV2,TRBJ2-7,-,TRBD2,TGTGCCAGCAGTGGTGTCGAAGGACTAGCGGGAGTCCCGTGGGAAGAGCAGTACTTC,CASSGVEGLAGVPWEEQYF